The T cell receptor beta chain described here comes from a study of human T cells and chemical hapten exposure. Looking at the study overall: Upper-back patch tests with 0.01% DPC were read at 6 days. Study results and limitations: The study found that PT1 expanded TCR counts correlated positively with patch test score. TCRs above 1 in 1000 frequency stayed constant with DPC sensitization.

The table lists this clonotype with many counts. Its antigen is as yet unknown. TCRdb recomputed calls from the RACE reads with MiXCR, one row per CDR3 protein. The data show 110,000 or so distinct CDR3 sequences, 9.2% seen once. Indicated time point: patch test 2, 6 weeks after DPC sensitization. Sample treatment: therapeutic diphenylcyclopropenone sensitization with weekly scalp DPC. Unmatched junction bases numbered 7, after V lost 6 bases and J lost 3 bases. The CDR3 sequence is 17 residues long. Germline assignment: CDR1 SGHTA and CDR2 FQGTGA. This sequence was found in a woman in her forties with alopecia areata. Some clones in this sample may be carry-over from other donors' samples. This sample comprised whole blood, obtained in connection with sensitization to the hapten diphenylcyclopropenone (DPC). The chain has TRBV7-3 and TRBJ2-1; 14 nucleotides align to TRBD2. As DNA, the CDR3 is TGTGCCAGCAGTCCAGGGACTAGCGGGGGCTACTACAATGAGCAGTTCTTC. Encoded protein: CASSPGTSGGYYNEQFF.